These 13 T cell receptor beta chains share one sample of origin, sequenced in a study of cytomegalovirus exposure and HLA in healthy donors. The PCR employed 60 Vbeta primers together with 13 Jbeta primers. The assay was immunoSEQ multiplex PCR, and TCRdb's table has in-frame clones only and misses some. The sample contains around 160,000 clones, about three quarters of which appear only once. The sequencing input was PBMCs. The receptors were gathered from a woman aged 40 to 50 in good health and CMV-seropositive.

The chain employs TRBV10-3 and TRBJ2-7; 8 bases are a match to TRBD2. The CDR3 contains 13 residues. Germline V lookup: CDR1 ENHRY, CDR2 SYGVKD. The ends lost 11 bases at V and 6 bases at J; junction bases unmatched: 12. In nucleotides, the CDR3 is TGTGCCTCGTGGAGCGGGGGTCTGAGCGAGCAGTACTTC. Translation gives CASWSGGLSEQYF.

CDR3 amino acids: CASSTDLDEKLFF. The CDR3 coding sequence is TGTGCCAGCTCGACAGATCTCGATGAAAAACTGTTTTTT. This sequence joins TRBV18 and TRBJ1-4; maybe TRBD1 (5 bases). V lost 6 bases and J lost 6, with 11 bases in between. The CDR3 is made up of 13 amino acids. From germline, CDR1 is KGHSH and CDR2 LQKENI. Combining the CDR3 with reference TRBV18 and TRBJ1-4 gives the whole variable domain NAGVMQNPRHLVRRRGQEARLRCSPMKGHSHVYWYRQLPEEGLKFMVYLQKENIIDESGMPKERFSAEFPKEGPSILRIQQVVRGDSAAYFCASSTDLDEKLFFGSGTQLSVL.

This clone was seen a few times. V usage is TRBV2 and J usage is TRBJ1-1, with a weak D call TRBD1 (6 bases). Germline loops: CDR1 SNHLY, CDR2 FYNNEI. Trimming shortened V by 7 bases and J by 3 bases, and 12 bases separated the two germline ends. The CDR3 runs 13 residues. CDR3 loop: CASNRQEYTEAFF. CDR3 coding DNA: TGTGCCAGCAATAGACAGGAGTACACTGAAGCTTTCTTT.

The chain carries TRBV13 and TRBJ2-7, with 11 bases that match TRBD2. CDR1 is PRHDT and CDR2 is FYEKMQ in the germline V gene (reference sequence). The junction had 6 bases not matched to a gene; V was cut back by 5 bases and J by 3 bases. The CDR3 has 15 amino acids. The CDR3 protein is CASSQTSGGHYEQYF. The CDR3 DNA follows: TGTGCCAGCAGCCAAACTAGCGGGGGCCACTACGAGCAGTACTTC.

The rearrangement uses TRBV10-1 and TRBJ2-5; D might be TRBD1 (6 bases). CDR3 length equals 14 residues. CDR1 and CDR2 from the germline V gene are WNHNN and SYGVQD (reference sequence). V was clipped by 8 bases and J by 1 base, with 14 bases between them. CDR3 nucleotides: TGCGCCAGCTCAGGGGCGTTGGGCCAAGAGACCCAGTACTTC. Protein sequence: CASSGALGQETQYF.

This chain connects TRBV5-4 to TRBJ2-5; 12 positions agree with TRBD2. The CDR3 has 19 amino acids. The germline CDR1 and CDR2 sequences are SGHNT and YYREEE (reference sequence). The ends lost 7 bases at V and 1 base at J; junction bases unmatched: 17. This chain's CDR3 is CASQRTSGERSSPQETQYF. The CDR3 DNA reads TGTGCCAGCCAGCGGACTAGCGGGGAGCGAAGCAGCCCCCAAGAGACCCAGTACTTC.

This clone was picked up a small number of times. The V and J genes are TRBV5-6 and TRBJ2-2; D may be TRBD2 (5 bases). The CDR3 is 13 amino acids. Germline assignment: CDR1 SGHDT and CDR2 YYEEEE. V shed 2 bases and J shed 6 bases, with 8 bases lying between them. The CDR3 is CASSFTRAGELFF. The CDR3 bases are TGTGCCAGCAGCTTTACTAGGGCCGGGGAGCTGTTTTTT.

The V gene is TRBV7-2, the J gene TRBJ2-1; 8 bases line up with TRBD2. The CDR3 is 12 amino acids. V gave up 1 base and J gave up 10 bases; unmatched junction bases: 0. The V gene's germline CDR1 is SGHTA and CDR2 FQGNSA. Here the CDR3 reads CASSLVAGEQFF. CDR3 in DNA: TGTGCCAGCAGCTTAGTAGCGGGGGAGCAGTTCTTC.

The chain employs TRBV18 and TRBJ2-2, with TRBD2 matching 8 bases. Looked up from germline, CDR1 is KGHSH and CDR2 is LQKENI. The CDR3 totals 17 residues. V lost 3 bases to trimming and J lost 1 base; unmatched junction nucleotides: 7. CDR3 DNA: TGTGCCAGCTCACCCGTACTAGCGGACTTGAACACCGGGGAGCTGTTTTTT. This encodes CASSPVLADLNTGELFF.

This clone was seen a handful of times. The chain combines TRBV7-2 with TRBJ2-7; 8 bases map to TRBD2. Trimming removed 5 bases from V and 2 bases from J; junction bases left unmatched: 14. The germline gives CDR1 SGHTA, CDR2 FQGNSA. The CDR3 contains 17 residues. The CDR3 loop is CASSRSSLRGAAYEQYF. Written as DNA, the CDR3 is TGTGCCAGCAGCAGGAGTTCCTTGCGGGGGGCCGCCTACGAGCAGTACTTC.

The V gene is TRBV4-1, the J gene TRBJ1-5, with unresolved D. The V end was cut by 1 base, the J end by 1 base, with 8 bases between. CDR3 length: 15 amino acids. Per germline, CDR1 MGHRA and CDR2 YSYEKL. The CDR3 reads CASSQGSGSNQPQHF. DNA of the CDR3: TGCGCCAGCAGCCAAGGTTCCGGGAGCAATCAGCCCCAGCATTTT.

This clone has more than one count but fewer than ten. This rearrangement joins TRBV25-1 to TRBJ2-7, with D possibly being TRBD1 (5 bases). V lost 0 bases, J lost 5 bases, and 11 bases lay in between. Germline CDR1 MGHDK, CDR2 SYGVNS. The CDR3 length is 14 residues. CDR3 in DNA: TGTGCCAGCAGTGAATATGGGGCGGCCCACGAGCAGTACTTC. Protein sequence: CASSEYGAAHEQYF.

The chain has TRBV5-4 and TRBJ2-1, with TRBD1 identical over 9 bases. Germline V gene data show CDR1 as SGHNT and CDR2 as YYREEE (reference sequence). V trimming: 4 bases; J trimming: 4 bases; junction bases outside the gene matches: 6. The CDR3 covers 15 residues. The CDR3 region is CASSDRTGDYNEQFF. Written as DNA, the CDR3 is TGTGCCAGCAGCGACCGGACAGGGGATTACAATGAGCAGTTCTTC.